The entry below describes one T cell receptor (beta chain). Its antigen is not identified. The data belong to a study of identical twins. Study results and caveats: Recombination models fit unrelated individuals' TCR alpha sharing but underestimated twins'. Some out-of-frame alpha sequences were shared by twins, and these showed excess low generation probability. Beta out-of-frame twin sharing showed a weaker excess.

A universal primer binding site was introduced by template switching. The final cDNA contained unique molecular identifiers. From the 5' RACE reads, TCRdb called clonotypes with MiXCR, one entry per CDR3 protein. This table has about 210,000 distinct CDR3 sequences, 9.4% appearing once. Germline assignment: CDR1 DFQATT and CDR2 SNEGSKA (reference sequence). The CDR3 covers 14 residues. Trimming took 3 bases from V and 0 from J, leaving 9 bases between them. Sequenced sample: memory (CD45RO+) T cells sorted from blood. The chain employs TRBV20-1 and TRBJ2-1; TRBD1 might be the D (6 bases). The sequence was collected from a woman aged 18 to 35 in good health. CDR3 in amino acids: CSARGASSYNEQFF. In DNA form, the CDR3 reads TGCAGTGCTAGGGGGGCGAGCTCCTACAATGAGCAGTTCTTC.